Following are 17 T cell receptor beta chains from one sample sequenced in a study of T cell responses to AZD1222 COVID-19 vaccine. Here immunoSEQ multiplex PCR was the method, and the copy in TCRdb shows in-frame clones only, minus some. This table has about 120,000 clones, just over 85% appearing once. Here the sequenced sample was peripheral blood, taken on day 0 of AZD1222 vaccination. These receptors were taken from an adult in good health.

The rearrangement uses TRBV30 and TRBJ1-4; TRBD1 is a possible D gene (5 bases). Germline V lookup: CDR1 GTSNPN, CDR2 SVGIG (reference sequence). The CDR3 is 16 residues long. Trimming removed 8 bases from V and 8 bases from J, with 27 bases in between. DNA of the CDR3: TGTGCCCGGGGGATTAGTCGATCTGGGATCACAGAAAAACTGTTTTTT. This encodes CARGISRSGITEKLFF.

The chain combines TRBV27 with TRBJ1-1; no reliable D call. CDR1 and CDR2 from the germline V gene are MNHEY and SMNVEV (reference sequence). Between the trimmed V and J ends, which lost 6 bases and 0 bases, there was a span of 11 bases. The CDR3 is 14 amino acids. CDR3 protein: CASSPRMLNTEAFF. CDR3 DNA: TGTGCCAGCAGCCCACGGATGTTGAACACTGAAGCTTTCTTT.

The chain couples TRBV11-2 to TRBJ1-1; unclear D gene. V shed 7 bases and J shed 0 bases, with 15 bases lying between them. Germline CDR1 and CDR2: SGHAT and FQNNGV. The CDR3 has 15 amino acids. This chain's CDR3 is CASTTRGSLNTEAFF. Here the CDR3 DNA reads TGTGCCAGCACCACCCGTGGGTCCCTGAACACTGAAGCTTTCTTT. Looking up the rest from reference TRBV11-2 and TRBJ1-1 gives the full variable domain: EAGVAQSPRYKIIEKRQSVAFWCNPISGHATLYWYQQILGQGPKLLIQFQNNGVVDDSQLPKDRFSAERLKGVDSTLKIQPAKLEDSAVYLCASTTRGSLNTEAFFGQGTRLTVV.

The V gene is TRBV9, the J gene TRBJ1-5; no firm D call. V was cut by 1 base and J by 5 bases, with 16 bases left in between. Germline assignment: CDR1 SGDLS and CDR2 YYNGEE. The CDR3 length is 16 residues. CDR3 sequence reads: CASSVLAPARYQPQHF. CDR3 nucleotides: TGTGCCAGCAGCGTATTGGCCCCCGCCAGATATCAGCCCCAGCATTTT. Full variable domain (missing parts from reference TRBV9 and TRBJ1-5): DSGVTQTPKHLITATGQRVTLRCSPRSGDLSVYWYQQSLDQGLQFLIQYYNGEERAKGNILERFSAQQFPDLHSELNLSSLELGDSALYFCASSVLAPARYQPQHFGDGTRLSIL.

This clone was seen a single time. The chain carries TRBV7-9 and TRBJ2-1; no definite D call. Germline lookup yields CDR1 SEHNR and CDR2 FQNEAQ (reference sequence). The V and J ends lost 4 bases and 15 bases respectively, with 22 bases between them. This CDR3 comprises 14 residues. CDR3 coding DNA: TGTGCCAGCAGCTCGGACGACTTCAACCTCCCCGTGTTCTTC. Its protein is CASSSDDFNLPVFF.

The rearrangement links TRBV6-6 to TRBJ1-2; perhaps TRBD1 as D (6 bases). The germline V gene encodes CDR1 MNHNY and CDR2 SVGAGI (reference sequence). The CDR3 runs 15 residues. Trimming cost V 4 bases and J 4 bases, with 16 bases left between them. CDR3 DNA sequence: TGTGCCAGCAGTTCCCCAGGGGAGGGCGTCTATGGCTACACCTTC. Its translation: CASSSPGEGVYGYTF.

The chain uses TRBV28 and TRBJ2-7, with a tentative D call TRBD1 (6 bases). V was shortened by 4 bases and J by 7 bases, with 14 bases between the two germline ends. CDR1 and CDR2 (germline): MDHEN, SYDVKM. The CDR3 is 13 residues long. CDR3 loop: CASSSNREWEQYF. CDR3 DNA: TGTGCCAGCAGTTCGAACAGGGAGTGGGAGCAGTACTTC.

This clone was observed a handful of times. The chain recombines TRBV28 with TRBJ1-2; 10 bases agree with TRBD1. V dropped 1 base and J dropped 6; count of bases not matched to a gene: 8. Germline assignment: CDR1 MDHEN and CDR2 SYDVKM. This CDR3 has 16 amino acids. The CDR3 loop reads CASSLLSPGQGNGYTF. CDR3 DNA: TGTGCCAGCAGTTTATTGTCCCCGGGACAGGGGAATGGCTACACCTTC.

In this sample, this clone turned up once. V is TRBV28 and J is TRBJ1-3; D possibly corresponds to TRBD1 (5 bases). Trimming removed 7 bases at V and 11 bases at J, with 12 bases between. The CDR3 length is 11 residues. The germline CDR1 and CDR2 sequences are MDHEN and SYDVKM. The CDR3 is CASTIRDAIYF. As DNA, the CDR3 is TGTGCCAGCACCATCCGGGACGCCATATATTTT. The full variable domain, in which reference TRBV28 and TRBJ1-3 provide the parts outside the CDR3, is DVKVTQSSRYLVKRTGEKVFLECVQDMDHENMFWYRQDPGLGLRLIYFSYDVKMKEKGDIPEGYSVSREKKERFSLILESASTNQTSMYLCASTIRDAIYFGEGSWLTVV.

In DNA, the CDR3 is TGTGCCAGCAGCTCAACAGAGAACACTGAAGCTTTCTTT. As protein: CASSSTENTEAFF. The V gene is TRBV5-5, the J gene TRBJ1-1, with D unresolved. The CDR3 is 13 residues long. Germline CDR1 is SGHKS and CDR2 is YYEKEE (reference sequence). Deletions cut 3 bases from V and 1 base from J, with 7 bases between.

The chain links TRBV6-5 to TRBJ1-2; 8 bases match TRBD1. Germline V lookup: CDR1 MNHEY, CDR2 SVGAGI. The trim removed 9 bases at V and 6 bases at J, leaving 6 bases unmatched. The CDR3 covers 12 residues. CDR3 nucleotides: TGTGCCAGTCAGGGGGCGAGACATGGCTACACCTTC. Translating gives CASQGARHGYTF.

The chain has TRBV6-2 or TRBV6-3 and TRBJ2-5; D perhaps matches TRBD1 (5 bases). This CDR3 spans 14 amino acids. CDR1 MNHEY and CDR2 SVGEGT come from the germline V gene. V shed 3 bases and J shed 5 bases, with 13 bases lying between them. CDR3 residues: CASSYSTYRETQYF. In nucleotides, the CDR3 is TGTGCCAGCAGTTATTCGACTTACAGGGAGACCCAGTACTTC.

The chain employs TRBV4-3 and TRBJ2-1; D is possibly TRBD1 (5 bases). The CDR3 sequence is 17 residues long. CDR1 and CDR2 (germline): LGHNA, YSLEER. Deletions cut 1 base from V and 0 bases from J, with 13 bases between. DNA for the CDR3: TGCGCCAGCAGCCAAGTCTACCAGGGAAGCTCCTACAATGAGCAGTTCTTC. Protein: CASSQVYQGSSYNEQFF.

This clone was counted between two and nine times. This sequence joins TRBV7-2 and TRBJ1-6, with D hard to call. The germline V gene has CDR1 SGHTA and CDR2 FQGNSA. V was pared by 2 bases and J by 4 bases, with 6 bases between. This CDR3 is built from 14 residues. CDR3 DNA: TGTGCCAGCAGCTTATCGGGGTATAATTCACCCCTCCACTTT. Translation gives CASSLSGYNSPLHF.

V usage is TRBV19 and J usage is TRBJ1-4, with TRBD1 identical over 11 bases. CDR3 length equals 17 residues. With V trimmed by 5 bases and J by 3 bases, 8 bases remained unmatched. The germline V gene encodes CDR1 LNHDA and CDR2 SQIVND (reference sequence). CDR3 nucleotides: TGTGCCAGTAGTGAGGACAGGGGGCGCTTGGCTAATGAAAAACTGTTTTTT. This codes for CASSEDRGRLANEKLFF. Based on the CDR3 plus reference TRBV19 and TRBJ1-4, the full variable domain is DGGITQSPKYLFRKEGQNVTLSCEQNLNHDAMYWYRQDPGQGLRLIYYSQIVNDFQKGDIAEGYSVSREKKESFPLTVTSAQKNPTAFYLCASSEDRGRLANEKLFFGSGTQLSVL.

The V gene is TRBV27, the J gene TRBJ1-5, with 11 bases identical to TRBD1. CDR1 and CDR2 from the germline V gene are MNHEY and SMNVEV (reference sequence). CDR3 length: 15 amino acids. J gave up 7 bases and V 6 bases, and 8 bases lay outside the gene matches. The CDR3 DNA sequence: TGTGCCAGCAGAGCGGACAGGGGGCTTGAGCAGCCCCAGCATTTT. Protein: CASRADRGLEQPQHF.

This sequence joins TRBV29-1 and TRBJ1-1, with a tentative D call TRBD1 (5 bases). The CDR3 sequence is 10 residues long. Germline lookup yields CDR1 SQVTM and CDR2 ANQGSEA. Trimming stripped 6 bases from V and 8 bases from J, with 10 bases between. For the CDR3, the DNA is TGCAGCGTGGAGGCAGGGGAAGCTTTCTTT. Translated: CSVEAGEAFF.